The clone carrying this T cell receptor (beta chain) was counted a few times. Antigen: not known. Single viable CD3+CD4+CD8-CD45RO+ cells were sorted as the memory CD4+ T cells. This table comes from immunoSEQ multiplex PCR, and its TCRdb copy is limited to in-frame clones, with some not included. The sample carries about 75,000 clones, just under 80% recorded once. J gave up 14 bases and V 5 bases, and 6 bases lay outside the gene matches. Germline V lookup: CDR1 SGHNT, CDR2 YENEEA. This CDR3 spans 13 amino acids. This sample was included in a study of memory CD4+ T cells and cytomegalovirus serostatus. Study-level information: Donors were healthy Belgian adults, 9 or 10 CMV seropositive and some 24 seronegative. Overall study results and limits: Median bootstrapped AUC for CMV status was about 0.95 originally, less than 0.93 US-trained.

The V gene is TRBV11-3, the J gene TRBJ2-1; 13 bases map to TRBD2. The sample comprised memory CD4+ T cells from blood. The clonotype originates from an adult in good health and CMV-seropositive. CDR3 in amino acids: CASSTGTSGTEFF. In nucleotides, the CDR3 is TGTGCCAGCAGCACCGGGACTAGCGGGACGGAGTTCTTC.